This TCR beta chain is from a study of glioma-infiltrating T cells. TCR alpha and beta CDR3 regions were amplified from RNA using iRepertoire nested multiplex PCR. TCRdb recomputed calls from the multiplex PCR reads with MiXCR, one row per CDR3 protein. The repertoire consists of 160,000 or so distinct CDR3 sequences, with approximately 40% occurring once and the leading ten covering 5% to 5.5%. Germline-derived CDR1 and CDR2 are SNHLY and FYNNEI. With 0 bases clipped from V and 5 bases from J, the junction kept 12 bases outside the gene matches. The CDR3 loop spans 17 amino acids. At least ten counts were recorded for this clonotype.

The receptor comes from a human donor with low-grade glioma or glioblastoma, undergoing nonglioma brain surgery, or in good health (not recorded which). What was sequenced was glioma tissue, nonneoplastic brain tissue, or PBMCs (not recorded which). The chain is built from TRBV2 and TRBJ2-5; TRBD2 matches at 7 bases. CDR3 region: CASSEASLARAGETQYF. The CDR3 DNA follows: TGTGCCAGCAGTGAAGCTTCACTAGCGCGAGCTGGGGAGACCCAGTACTTC.